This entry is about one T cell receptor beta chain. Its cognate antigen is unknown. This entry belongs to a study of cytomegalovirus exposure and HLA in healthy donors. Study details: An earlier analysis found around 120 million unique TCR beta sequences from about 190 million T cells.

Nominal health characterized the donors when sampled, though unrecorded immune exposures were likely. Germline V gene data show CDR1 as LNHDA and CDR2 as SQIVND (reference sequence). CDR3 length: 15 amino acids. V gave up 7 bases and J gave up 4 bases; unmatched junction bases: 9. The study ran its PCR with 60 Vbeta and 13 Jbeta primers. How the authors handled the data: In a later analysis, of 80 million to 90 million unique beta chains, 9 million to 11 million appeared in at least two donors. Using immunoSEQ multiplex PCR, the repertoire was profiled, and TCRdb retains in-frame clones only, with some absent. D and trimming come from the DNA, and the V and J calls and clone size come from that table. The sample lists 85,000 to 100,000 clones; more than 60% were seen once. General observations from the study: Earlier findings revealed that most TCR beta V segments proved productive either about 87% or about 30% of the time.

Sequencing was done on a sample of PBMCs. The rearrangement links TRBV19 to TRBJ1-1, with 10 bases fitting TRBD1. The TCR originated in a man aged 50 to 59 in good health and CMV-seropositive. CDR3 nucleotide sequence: TGTGCCAGTAAGGGGACAGGGGTAAAGAGCACTGAAGCTTTCTTT. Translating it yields CASKGTGVKSTEAFF.